The 20 T cell receptor beta chains below all came from one sample that was sequenced in a study of OX40 agonist ivuxolimab in advanced cancers. Profiling relied on immunoSEQ multiplex PCR, and the TCRdb table lists in-frame clones only, not all of them. The sample holds tens of thousands of clones, about four fifths seen once. Sequenced here: CD4+ or CD8+ T cells sorted from blood, sampled in a trial of the OX40 agonist ivuxolimab. These receptors were collected from an adult with an advanced solid tumor such as melanoma, head and neck, liver or kidney cancer.

The chain has TRBV7-9 and TRBJ1-1; D may be TRBD1 (6 bases). The CDR3 totals 13 residues. V lost 4 bases, J lost 6 bases, and 12 bases lay in between. Germline CDR1 SEHNR, CDR2 FQNEAQ (reference sequence). CDR3 sequence reads: CASSSQGGAEAFF. CDR3 DNA: TGTGCCAGCAGCTCCCAAGGGGGGGCTGAAGCTTTCTTT.

V and J are TRBV4-3 and TRBJ1-1; unclear D gene. V was cut by 2 bases and J by 2 bases, with 15 bases left in between. The CDR3 loop spans 16 amino acids. Germline V lookup: CDR1 LGHNA, CDR2 YSLEER. The CDR3, as DNA: TGCGCCAGCAGCCAAACGATTCGGGGTGATAACACTGAAGCTTTCTTT. Its protein product is CASSQTIRGDNTEAFF.

This chain links TRBV5-1 with TRBJ2-7; a weak D match, TRBD2 (6 bases). The germline V gene has CDR1 SGHRS and CDR2 YFSETQ. The CDR3 covers 15 residues. The germline V and J ends were trimmed by 1 base and 0 bases, with 11 bases remaining between them. CDR3 residues: CASSLIGGSSYEQYF. CDR3 DNA: TGCGCCAGCAGCTTGATTGGGGGGAGCTCCTACGAGCAGTACTTC.

This clone showed up just once. V is TRBV7-7 and J is TRBJ2-2; 9 bases align to TRBD1. This CDR3 has 15 amino acids. Germline V lookup: CDR1 SSHAT, CDR2 FNYEAQ (reference sequence). Unmatched junction bases numbered 6, after V lost 4 bases and J lost 6 bases. The DNA of the CDR3 is TGTGCCAGCAGCTCGGGACAGGGATTGGCCGGGGAGCTGTTTTTT. Amino acid sequence: CASSSGQGLAGELFF. Together with reference TRBV7-7 and TRBJ2-2, the CDR3 gives the full variable domain: GAGVSQSPRYKVTKRGQDVTLRCDPISSHATLYWYQQALGQGPEFLTYFNYEAQPDKSGLPSDRFSAERPEGSISTLTIQRTEQRDSAMYRCASSSGQGLAGELFFGEGSRLTVL.

This clone was observed a single time. This chain connects TRBV9 to TRBJ2-5; no clear D gene. The end of the DNA is better explained by TRBJ2-7, so the J call may be wrong. This CDR3 is 14 amino acids long. Germline CDR1 and CDR2: SGDLS and YYNGEE. The CDR3 reads CASSVVGSVDEQYF. The CDR3 bases are TGTGCCAGCAGCGTAGTGGGGTCCGTGGACGAGCAGTACTTC.

This clone was counted between two and nine times. The chain links TRBV6-5 to TRBJ1-2; tentative D call: TRBD1 (6 bases). V dropped 7 bases and J dropped 4 bases, with 13 bases sitting between them. The CDR3 is made up of 13 amino acids. Looked up from germline, CDR1 is MNHEY and CDR2 is SVGAGI. The CDR3 spells CASIPTGTYGYTF. CDR3 coding DNA: TGTGCCAGCATCCCAACAGGGACCTATGGCTACACCTTC.

CDR3: CASSRISTDTQYF. The CDR3 region has the DNA TGTGCCAGCAGTCGTATTAGCACAGATACGCAGTATTTT. V gene TRBV2 combines with J gene TRBJ2-3; D gene uncertain. V gave up 5 bases and J gave up 0 bases, with 6 bases separating them. Germline V gene sequence: CDR1 SNHLY, CDR2 FYNNEI. This CDR3 contains 13 residues.

The rearrangement uses TRBV18 and TRBJ2-2; 7 bases agree with TRBD2. The V gene end was trimmed by 3 bases and the J gene end by 6 bases; junction bases not matched to a gene: 1. The CDR3 extends over 13 amino acids. Germline CDR1 KGHSH, CDR2 LQKENI. The CDR3 here is CASSPSGAGELFF. The CDR3 DNA follows: TGTGCCAGCTCACCCAGCGGGGCCGGGGAGCTGTTTTTT.

This clone has a single count. V usage is TRBV7-2 and J usage is TRBJ2-1, with 7 bases that match TRBD1. The V segment lost 5 bases and the J segment 0 bases; nucleotides outside the gene matches: 7. Germline V gene lookup returns CDR1 SGHTA and CDR2 FQGNSA. The length of the CDR3 is 16 residues. The CDR3 here is CASSQGVVFSYNEQFF. CDR3 nucleotide sequence: TGTGCCAGCAGCCAGGGGGTAGTGTTCTCCTACAATGAGCAGTTCTTC.

The chain carries TRBV5-6 and TRBJ1-6, with 9 bases lining up with TRBD1. The V and J ends lost 4 bases and 4 bases, in that order; junction bases with no gene match: 12. The CDR3 totals 18 residues. Per the germline V gene, CDR1 is SGHDT and CDR2 is YYEEEE. The CDR3 nucleotides read TGTGCCAGCAGCCCAACCTCGACAGGGGGGGTATATAATTCACCCCTCCACTTT. Its protein is CASSPTSTGGVYNSPLHF.

V is TRBV7-3 and J is TRBJ2-2; TRBD2 is a possible D gene (6 bases). The CDR3 sequence is 15 residues long. Germline V CDR1 and CDR2: SGHTA, FQGTGA. V lost 5 bases to trimming and J lost 5 bases, with 15 bases between them. The CDR3 DNA reads as TGTGCCAGCAGCCCGTGGGGGGTTGCGACCGGGGAGCTGTTTTTT. Protein: CASSPWGVATGELFF.

This sequence joins TRBV5-1 and TRBJ2-2; 14 nucleotides match TRBD2. The CDR3 contains 16 residues. Looked up from germline, CDR1 is SGHRS and CDR2 is YFSETQ. The trim removed 4 bases at V and 5 bases at J, leaving 4 bases unmatched. Written as DNA, the CDR3 is TGCGCCAGCAGCCCTCGACTAGCGGGGGGGACCGGGGAGCTGTTTTTT. It encodes CASSPRLAGGTGELFF.

The V gene is TRBV30, the J gene TRBJ1-2; 7 nucleotides align to TRBD1. Germline CDR1 and CDR2: GTSNPN and SVGIG (reference sequence). The CDR3 has 15 amino acids. Trimming cost V 6 bases and J 5 bases; bases outside gene matches: 15. CDR3 loop: CACPLGQPGSYGYTF. The DNA for the CDR3 is TGTGCCTGCCCCCTGGGACAGCCGGGCTCTTATGGCTACACCTTC.

This clone was recorded once. This chain uses TRBV7-2 with TRBJ2-7; D is unresolved. CDR3 length: 14 residues. The germline V gene has CDR1 SGHTA and CDR2 FQGNSA. Trimming shortened V by 5 bases and J by 3 bases, and 14 bases separated the two germline ends. DNA of the CDR3: TGTGCCAGCAGCCACACAAACACCAACTACGAGCAGTACTTC. It yields the protein CASSHTNTNYEQYF.

The V and J genes are TRBV27 and TRBJ2-7; the D call may be TRBD1 or TRBD2 (6 bases each). V lost 5 bases to trimming and J lost 4 bases, with 12 bases between them. There are 13 residues in the CDR3. From germline, CDR1 is MNHEY and CDR2 SMNVEV (reference sequence). The CDR3, as DNA: TGTGCCAGCAGTCGCGGGACAACTTACGAGCAGTACTTC. Translated: CASSRGTTYEQYF.

This chain uses TRBV7-2 with TRBJ1-5; D gene unclear. The germline V gene has CDR1 SGHTA and CDR2 FQGNSA. V was cut by 1 base and J by 5 bases, with 3 bases left in between. The CDR3 is 12 residues long. The chain's CDR3 is CASSLEYQPQHF. For the CDR3, the DNA is TGTGCCAGCAGCTTAGAGTATCAGCCCCAGCATTTT.

Details on this clone: Other DNA sequences in the same sample also yield this CDR3. V is TRBV11-1 and J is TRBJ2-3; no reliable D call. From germline, CDR1 is SGHAT and CDR2 FQDESV (reference sequence). The CDR3 totals 14 residues. V dropped 4 bases and J dropped 6 bases, with 14 bases sitting between them. The CDR3 spells CASSSGRFTDTQYF. CDR3 in DNA: TGTGCCAGCAGCTCCGGAAGGTTCACGGATACGCAGTATTTT.

The rearrangement links TRBV9 to TRBJ2-7; 7 positions agree with TRBD1. V was clipped by 3 bases and J by 6 bases; unmatched bases: 3. This CDR3 spans 12 amino acids. The germline V gene encodes CDR1 SGDLS and CDR2 YYNGEE. CDR3 amino acids: CASSGDRVEQYF. In DNA, the CDR3 is TGTGCCAGCAGCGGAGACAGGGTCGAGCAGTACTTC.

This chain connects TRBV7-2 to TRBJ2-2; TRBD2 agrees at 12 bases. The ends lost 7 bases at V and 4 bases at J; junction bases unmatched: 10. The CDR3 consists of 17 residues. The germline V gene encodes CDR1 SGHTA and CDR2 FQGNSA. The CDR3 loop is CASTSRTTSGGTGELFF. The CDR3 DNA is TGTGCCAGCACCTCGCGTACGACTAGCGGGGGCACCGGGGAGCTGTTTTTT. The whole variable domain, remainder taken from reference TRBV7-2 and TRBJ2-2, is GAGVSQSPSNKVTEKGKDVELRCDPISGHTALYWYRQSLGQGLEFLIYFQGNSAPDKSGLPSDRFSAERTGGSVSTLTIQRTQQEDSAVYLCASTSRTTSGGTGELFFGEGSRLTVL.

The table lists this clone with a few counts. The chain uses TRBV7-8 and TRBJ2-7; 8 nucleotides line up with TRBD1. Germline assignment: CDR1 SGHVS and CDR2 FQNEAQ. Losses at the gene ends were 5 bases for V and 2 bases for J; bases not matched to a gene: 2. This CDR3 has 13 residues. For the CDR3, the DNA is TGTGCCAGCAGCCAGGGGGCTGCCTACGAGCAGTACTTC. It translates to CASSQGAAYEQYF.